These T cell receptor beta chains were read from a single sample in a study of T cells in localized non-small cell lung cancer. Method: immunoSEQ multiplex PCR; TCRdb's copy keeps in-frame clones and lacks some. The table lists roughly 3,000 clones, under 20% of them singletons. The material was lung tumor tissue, obtained before any cancer treatment. The receptors here all came from a man between 35 and 75 years old with stage I lung adenocarcinoma. CDR3s leave out the opening cysteine and the closing phenylalanine or tryptophan. Rows give clone size only sometimes, using once, few, many, or a class for an expanded clone.

clone_size: -; j_call: TRBJ2-7; v_call: TRBV11-3; cdr3_aa: ASSSTDGHHEQY
clone_size: few; j_call: TRBJ1-1; v_call: TRBV7-8; cdr3_aa: ASSRRGSREAF
clone_size: few; j_call: TRBJ2-5; v_call: TRBV11-3; cdr3_aa: ASSFLSGKQETQY
clone_size: -; j_call: TRBJ2-7; v_call: TRBV6-8; cdr3_aa: ASSYSKGEQY
clone_size: -; j_call: TRBJ1-3; v_call: TRBV6-8; cdr3_aa: ASSYSGGGNTIY
clone_size: -; j_call: TRBJ2-7; v_call: TRBV19; cdr3_aa: ASSRGSPYEQY
clone_size: -; j_call: TRBJ1-1; v_call: TRBV19; cdr3_aa: ASDRGGMNTEAF
clone_size: many; j_call: TRBJ2-1; v_call: TRBV9; cdr3_aa: ASSVVGGPGVGEDEQF
clone_size: medium-sized; j_call: TRBJ1-6; v_call: TRBV4-1; cdr3_aa: ASSQPTGPNSPLH
clone_size: many; j_call: TRBJ2-5; v_call: TRBV11-3; cdr3_aa: ASSPGQDFQETQY
clone_size: many; j_call: TRBJ2-5; v_call: TRBV9; cdr3_aa: ASGGSQETQY
clone_size: few; j_call: TRBJ2-5; v_call: TRBV23-1; cdr3_aa: ASSLAWEETQY
clone_size: few; j_call: TRBJ1-1; v_call: TRBV28; cdr3_aa: ASSSGQDAEAF
clone_size: -; j_call: TRBJ1-5; v_call: TRBV5-1; cdr3_aa: ASREGQSSNQPQH
clone_size: few; j_call: TRBJ2-1; v_call: TRBV6-8; cdr3_aa: ASSGLAGGGDEQF
clone_size: -; j_call: TRBJ2-3; v_call: TRBV28; cdr3_aa: ASSSPYVTDTQY
clone_size: -; j_call: TRBJ1-2; v_call: TRBV5-1; cdr3_aa: ASSLVQGNYGYT
clone_size: medium-sized; j_call: TRBJ2-7; v_call: TRBV9; cdr3_aa: ASSVGSSGPYEQY
clone_size: -; j_call: TRBJ1-1; v_call: TRBV29-1; cdr3_aa: SGVTGGRTEAF
clone_size: -; j_call: TRBJ2-2; v_call: TRBV11-3; cdr3_aa: ASPPRGNTGELF
clone_size: medium-sized; j_call: TRBJ2-7; v_call: TRBV6-8; cdr3_aa: AIRGQGNNEQY
clone_size: few; j_call: TRBJ2-1; v_call: TRBV11-3; cdr3_aa: ASSLRTSGSSSYNEQF
clone_size: medium-sized; j_call: TRBJ1-5; v_call: TRBV6-8; cdr3_aa: ASSAPRQPQH
clone_size: few; j_call: TRBJ1-1; v_call: TRBV5-1; cdr3_aa: ASSSMTRTNTEAF
clone_size: -; j_call: TRBJ1-1; v_call: TRBV28; cdr3_aa: ASSSREGNTEAF
clone_size: -; j_call: TRBJ1-3; v_call: TRBV6-8; cdr3_aa: ASSRSGPGNTIY